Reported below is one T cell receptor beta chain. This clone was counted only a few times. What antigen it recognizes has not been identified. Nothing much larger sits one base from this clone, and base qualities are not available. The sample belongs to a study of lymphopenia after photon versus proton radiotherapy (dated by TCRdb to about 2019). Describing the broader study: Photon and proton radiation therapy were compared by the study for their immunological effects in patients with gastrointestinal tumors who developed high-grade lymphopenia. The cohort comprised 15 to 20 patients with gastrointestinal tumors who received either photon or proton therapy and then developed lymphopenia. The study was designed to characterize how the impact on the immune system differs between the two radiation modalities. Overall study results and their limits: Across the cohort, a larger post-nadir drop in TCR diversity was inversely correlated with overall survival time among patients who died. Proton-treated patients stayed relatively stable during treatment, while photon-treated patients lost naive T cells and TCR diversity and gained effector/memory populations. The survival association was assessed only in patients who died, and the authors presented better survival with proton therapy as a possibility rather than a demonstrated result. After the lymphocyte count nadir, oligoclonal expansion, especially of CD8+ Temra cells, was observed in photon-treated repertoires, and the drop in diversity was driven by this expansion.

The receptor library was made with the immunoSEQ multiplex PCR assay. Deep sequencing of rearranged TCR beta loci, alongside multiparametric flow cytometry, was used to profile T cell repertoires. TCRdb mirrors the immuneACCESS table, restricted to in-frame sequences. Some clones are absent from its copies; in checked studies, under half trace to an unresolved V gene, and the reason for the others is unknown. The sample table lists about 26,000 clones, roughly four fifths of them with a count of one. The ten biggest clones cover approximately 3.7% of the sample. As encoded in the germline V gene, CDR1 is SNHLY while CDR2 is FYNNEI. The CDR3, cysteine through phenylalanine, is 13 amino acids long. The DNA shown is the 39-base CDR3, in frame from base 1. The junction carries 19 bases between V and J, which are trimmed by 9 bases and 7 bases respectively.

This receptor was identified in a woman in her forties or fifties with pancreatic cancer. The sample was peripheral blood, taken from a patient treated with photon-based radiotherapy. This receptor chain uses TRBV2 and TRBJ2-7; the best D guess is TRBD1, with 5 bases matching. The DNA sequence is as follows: TGTGCCAGGGGCAGGGTACAGGCGGAGGAGCAGTACTTC. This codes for CARGRVQAEEQYF.